A selection of T cell receptor beta chains follows, all from one sample in a study of vaccination and CD4 T cells after COVID-19. TCRdb reprocessed the PCR reads with MiXCR, giving one entry per CDR3 protein. Found here are 4,800 or so distinct CDR3 sequences, more than 65% of them singletons; the top ten hold approximately 50%. No antigens are known for them. Source material: CD4+ T cells from blood, cultured in vitro. These receptors were collected from a human donor who had recovered from COVID-19. The CDR3 runs from the conserved cysteine through the conserved F or W. The D gene is left open where the match is weak. Rows give clone size only sometimes, using once, few, many, or a class for an expanded clone.

D gene,clone size,V gene,J gene,CDR3 DNA,CDR3 protein
NA,NA,TRBV7-2,TRBJ2-7,TGTGCCAGCAGCTTTGTCACGAACCCCCTCTACGAGCAGTACTTC,CASSFVTNPLYEQYF
NA,NA,TRBV20-1,TRBJ1-3,TGCAGTGCTAGAGATATCGCGTCGAGTACTGGAAACACCATATATTTT,CSARDIASSTGNTIYF
NA,NA,TRBV6-1,TRBJ1-5,TGTGCCAGCAGTGGATTTAAGTCCCAGCATTTT,CASSGFKSQHF
TRBD1,NA,TRBV2,TRBJ1-2,TGTGCTACGGACAGGCGGGATTATGGCTACACCTTC,CATDRRDYGYTF
TRBD2,NA,TRBV20-1,TRBJ2-1,TGCAGTGCTAGAGATCAATCACGACTAGCGTGGTACAATGAGCAGTTCTTC,CSARDQSRLAWYNEQFF
NA,NA,TRBV6-1,TRBJ1-2,TGTGCCAGCAGTGTTCACAGGTTGGATGGCTACACCTTC,CASSVHRLDGYTF
TRBD2,NA,TRBV6-1,TRBJ2-5,TGTGCCAGCAGTGAATCCCCCAGTGGCGGGGGAAACCAAGAGACCCAGTACTTC,CASSESPSGGGNQETQYF
NA,NA,TRBV7-2,TRBJ2-3,TGTGCCAGCAGCCTTCGACTAGGGATAGATACGCAGTATTTT,CASSLRLGIDTQYF
NA,NA,TRBV15,TRBJ2-3,TGTGCCACCAGCAAGGGGACGTTCAGCACAGATACGCAGTATTTT,CATSKGTFSTDTQYF
NA,NA,TRBV20-1,TRBJ1-2,TGCAGTGCTAGCCTCCAGCTATATGGCTACACCTTC,CSASLQLYGYTF
TRBD1,NA,TRBV2,TRBJ1-1,TGTGCCAGCAGGGACAGGGGCTATTTGAACACTGAAGCTTTCTTT,CASRDRGYLNTEAFF
TRBD2,NA,TRBV7-8,TRBJ2-3,TGTGCCAGCAGCCCAGGTCCAGCGGGGACCGATACGCCGTATTTT,CASSPGPAGTDTPYF
TRBD1,few,TRBV20-1,TRBJ1-1,TGCAGTGCTGGACAGGACTTGAACACTGAAGCTTTCTTT,CSAGQDLNTEAFF
NA,NA,TRBV6-2/TRBV6-3,TRBJ1-1,TGTGCCAGCAGCTACCCGTCGGACACTGAAGCTTTCTTT,CASSYPSDTEAFF
NA,NA,TRBV7-8,TRBJ1-5,TGTGCCAGCAGCTTAGCGCTGGGCACCAATCAGCCCCAGCATTTT,CASSLALGTNQPQHF
NA,NA,TRBV20-1,TRBJ1-6,TGCAGTGCTAGAGATAATTCAGGGTTTGATTCACCCCTCCACTTT,CSARDNSGFDSPLHF
TRBD1,NA,TRBV7-9,TRBJ1-1,TGTGCCAGCGGAACCAACAGGGGGCAGGACACTGAAGCTTTCTTT,CASGTNRGQDTEAFF
NA,few,TRBV20-1,TRBJ1-5,TGCAGTGCTAGTACTCCGTGGGGTAATCAGCCCCAGCATTTT,CSASTPWGNQPQHF
TRBD1,NA,TRBV30,TRBJ1-5,TGTGCCTGGAGTGCGCGGCAGGGGGTTTGGCAGCCCCAGCATTTT,CAWSARQGVWQPQHF
NA,NA,TRBV15,TRBJ1-3,TGTGCCACCAGTAACAGGGTTTCTGGAAACACCATATATTTT,CATSNRVSGNTIYF
TRBD1,NA,TRBV20-1,TRBJ2-5,TGCAGTGCTAGAGATCTGTCAGGGGGCGATGAGACCCAGTACTTC,CSARDLSGGDETQYF
NA,NA,TRBV27,TRBJ1-1,TGTGCCAGCAGTGCGCGGAGGGTTGACACTGAAGCTTTCTTT,CASSARRVDTEAFF
NA,NA,TRBV11-3,TRBJ2-5,TGTGCCAGCAGTCACGAACTAGCCGTTATCCAAGAGACCCAGTACTTC,CASSHELAVIQETQYF
TRBD1,NA,TRBV7-8,TRBJ2-5,TGTGCCAGCAGCTTAGCCTGGCAGGGGGAGCTACACGGGACCCAGTACTTC,CASSLAWQGELHGTQYF
NA,few,TRBV20-1,TRBJ1-2,TGCAGTGCTACGACGCTGGGGGGCGACTATGGCTACACCTTC,CSATTLGGDYGYTF
NA,NA,TRBV6-5,TRBJ1-2,TGTGCCAGCAGTTACTCGAAAGGGCTCTATGGCTACACCTTC,CASSYSKGLYGYTF
TRBD1,once,TRBV20-1,TRBJ1-3,TGCAGTGCTATGCGGACAGGGGACGGAAACACCATATATTTT,CSAMRTGDGNTIYF
NA,few,TRBV20-1,TRBJ1-1,TGCAGTGCTTACCCCGTTGGGGGGGGTGGAACTGAAGCTTTCTTT,CSAYPVGGGGTEAFF
NA,NA,TRBV27,TRBJ1-1,TGTGCCAGCAGTTGGCGTGGATCGAACACTGAAGCTTTCTTT,CASSWRGSNTEAFF
NA,NA,TRBV15,TRBJ1-2,TGTGCCACCAGCCCCCACAGGGAAACGAACTATGGCTACACCTTC,CATSPHRETNYGYTF
TRBD1,NA,TRBV6-1,TRBJ2-2,TGTGCCAGCAGCAGACAGGGCGGGGAGCTGTTTTTT,CASSRQGGELFF
TRBD1,NA,TRBV5-8,TRBJ2-7,TGTGCCAGCAGCGCGCCACAGGGGGCTAACGAGCAGTACTTC,CASSAPQGANEQYF
TRBD2,NA,TRBV7-6,TRBJ2-2,TGTGCCAGCAGCTTAGAGGCACTAGCGGGGGGGCCCGCCGGGGAGCTGTTTTTT,CASSLEALAGGPAGELFF
TRBD2,NA,TRBV7-2,TRBJ2-5,TGTGCCAGCAGCTTAGGGGGGGGCCAAGAGACCCAGTACTTC,CASSLGGGQETQYF
NA,NA,TRBV6-1,TRBJ1-2,TGTGCCAGCGGAAAAGAGTCTGGCTACACCTTC,CASGKESGYTF
NA,once,TRBV7-2,TRBJ2-1,TGTGCCAGCAGCTCCACTAGCATTGGTAATGAGCAGTTCTTC,CASSSTSIGNEQFF
NA,NA,TRBV20-1,TRBJ1-1,TGCAGTGCTAGTCGGGGGCTCGAGTCTGCTTTCTTT,CSASRGLESAFF
TRBD1,NA,TRBV27,TRBJ1-5,TGTGCCAGCAGTTGCCCACGTCGACAGGGGTTGGTTGAGGCGGTCGGTCAGCCCCAGCATTTT,CASSCPRRQGLVEAVGQPQHF
NA,NA,TRBV20-1,TRBJ2-3,TGCAGTGCCACCACTAGTGGAACAGATACGCAGTATTTT,CSATTSGTDTQYF
NA,NA,TRBV15,TRBJ1-1,TGTGCCACCAGCGGGCGGACAGCCAGCAACACTGAAGCTTTCTTT,CATSGRTASNTEAFF
TRBD1,NA,TRBV28,TRBJ1-1,TGTGCCAGCAGTTTAAGGGACACCAGGGGGACTTTCTTT,CASSLRDTRGTFF